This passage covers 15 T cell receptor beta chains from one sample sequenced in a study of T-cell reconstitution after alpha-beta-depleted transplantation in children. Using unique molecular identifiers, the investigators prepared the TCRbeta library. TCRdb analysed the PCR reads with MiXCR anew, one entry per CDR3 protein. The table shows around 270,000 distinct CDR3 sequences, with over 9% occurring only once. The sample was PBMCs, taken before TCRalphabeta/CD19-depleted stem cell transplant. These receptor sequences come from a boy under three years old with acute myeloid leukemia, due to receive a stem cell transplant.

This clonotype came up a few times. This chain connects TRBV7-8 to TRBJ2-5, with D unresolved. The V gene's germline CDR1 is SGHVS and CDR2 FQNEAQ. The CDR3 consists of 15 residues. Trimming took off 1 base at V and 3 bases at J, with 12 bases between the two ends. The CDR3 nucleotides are TGTGCCAGCAGCTTAGGACCAGGTCGAAAAGAGACCCAGTACTTC. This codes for CASSLGPGRKETQYF.

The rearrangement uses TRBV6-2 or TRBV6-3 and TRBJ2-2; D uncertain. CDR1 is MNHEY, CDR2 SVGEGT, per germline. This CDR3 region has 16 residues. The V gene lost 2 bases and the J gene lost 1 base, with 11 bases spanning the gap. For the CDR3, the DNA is TGTGCCAGCAGTTACGACCGGACCCTGAACACCGGGGAGCTGTTTTTT. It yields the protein CASSYDRTLNTGELFF.

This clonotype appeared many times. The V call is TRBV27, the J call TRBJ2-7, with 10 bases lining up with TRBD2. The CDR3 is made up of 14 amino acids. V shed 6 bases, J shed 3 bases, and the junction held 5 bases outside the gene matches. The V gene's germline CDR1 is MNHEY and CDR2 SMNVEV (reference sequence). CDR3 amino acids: CASSRTSGYYEQYF. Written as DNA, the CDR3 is TGTGCCAGCAGCAGGACTAGCGGTTACTACGAGCAGTACTTC.

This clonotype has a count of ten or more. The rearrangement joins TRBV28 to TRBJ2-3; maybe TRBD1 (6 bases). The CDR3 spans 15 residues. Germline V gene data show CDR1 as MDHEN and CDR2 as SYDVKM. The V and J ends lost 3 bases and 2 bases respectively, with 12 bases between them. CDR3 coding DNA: TGTGCCAGCAGTTTTATCTACAGGGACACAGATACGCAGTATTTT. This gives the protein CASSFIYRDTDTQYF.

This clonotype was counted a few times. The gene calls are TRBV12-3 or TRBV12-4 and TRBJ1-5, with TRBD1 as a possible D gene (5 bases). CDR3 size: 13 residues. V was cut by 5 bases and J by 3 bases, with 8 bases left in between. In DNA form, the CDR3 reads TGTGCCAGCAGTAGGGACTACAATCAGCCCCAGCATTTT. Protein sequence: CASSRDYNQPQHF.

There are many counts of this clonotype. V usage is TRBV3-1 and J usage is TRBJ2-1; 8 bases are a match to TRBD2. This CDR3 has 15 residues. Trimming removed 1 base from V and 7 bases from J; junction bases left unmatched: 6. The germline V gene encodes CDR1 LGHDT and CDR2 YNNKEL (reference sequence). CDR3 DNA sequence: TGTGCCAGCAGCCAAGCGTTTAGCGGGATTAATGAGCAGTTCTTC. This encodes CASSQAFSGINEQFF.

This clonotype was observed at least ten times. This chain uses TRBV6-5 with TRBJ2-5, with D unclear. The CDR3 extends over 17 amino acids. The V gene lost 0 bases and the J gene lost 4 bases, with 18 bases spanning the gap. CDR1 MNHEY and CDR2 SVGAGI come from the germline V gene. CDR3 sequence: CASSYSIGPQDGETQYF. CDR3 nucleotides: TGTGCCAGCAGTTACTCCATCGGCCCCCAGGATGGAGAGACCCAGTACTTC.

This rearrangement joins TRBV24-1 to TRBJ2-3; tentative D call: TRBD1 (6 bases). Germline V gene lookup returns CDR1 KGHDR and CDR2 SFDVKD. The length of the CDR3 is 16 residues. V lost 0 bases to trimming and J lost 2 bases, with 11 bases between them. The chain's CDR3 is CATSDLGRGNTDTQYF. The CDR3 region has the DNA TGTGCCACCAGTGATTTGGGCAGGGGCAACACAGATACGCAGTATTTT.

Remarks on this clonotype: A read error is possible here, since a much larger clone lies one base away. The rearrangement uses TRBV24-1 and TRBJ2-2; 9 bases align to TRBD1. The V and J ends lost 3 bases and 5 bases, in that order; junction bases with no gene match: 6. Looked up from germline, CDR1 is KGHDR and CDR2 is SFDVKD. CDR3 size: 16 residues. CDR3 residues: CATSDVGQGRTGELFF. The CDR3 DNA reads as TGTGCCACCAGTGATGTGGGACAGGGTAGGACCGGGGAGCTGTTTTTT.

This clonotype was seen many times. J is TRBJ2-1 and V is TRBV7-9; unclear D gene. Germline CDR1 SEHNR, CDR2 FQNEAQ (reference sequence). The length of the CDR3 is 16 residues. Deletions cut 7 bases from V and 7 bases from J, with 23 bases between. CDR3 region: CASTPVMRTLWNEQFF. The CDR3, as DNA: TGTGCCAGCACCCCTGTTATGCGGACCCTGTGGAATGAGCAGTTCTTC.

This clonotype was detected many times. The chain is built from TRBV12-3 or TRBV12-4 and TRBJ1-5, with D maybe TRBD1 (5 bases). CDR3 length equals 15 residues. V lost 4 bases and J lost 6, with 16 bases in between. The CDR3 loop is CASSSLGEESQPQHF. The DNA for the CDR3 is TGTGCCAGCAGTTCCCTGGGGGAAGAGAGTCAGCCCCAGCATTTT.

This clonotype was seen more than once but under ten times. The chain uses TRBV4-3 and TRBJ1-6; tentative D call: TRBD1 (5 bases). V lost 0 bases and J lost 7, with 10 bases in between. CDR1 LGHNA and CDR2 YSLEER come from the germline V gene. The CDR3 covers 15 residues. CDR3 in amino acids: CASSQDGRANSPLHF. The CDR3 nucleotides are TGCGCCAGCAGCCAAGATGGCAGGGCCAATTCACCCCTCCACTTT.

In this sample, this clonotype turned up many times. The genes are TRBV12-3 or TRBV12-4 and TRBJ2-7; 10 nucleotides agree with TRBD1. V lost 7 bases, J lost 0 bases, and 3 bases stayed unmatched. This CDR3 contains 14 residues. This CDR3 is CASTRDRGSYEQYF. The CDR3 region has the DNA TGTGCCAGCACCAGGGACAGGGGCTCCTACGAGCAGTACTTC.

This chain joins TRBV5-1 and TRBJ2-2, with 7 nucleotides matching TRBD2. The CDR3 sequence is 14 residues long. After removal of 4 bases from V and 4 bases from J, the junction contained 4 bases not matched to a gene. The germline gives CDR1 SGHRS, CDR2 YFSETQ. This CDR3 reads CASSPLATTGELFF. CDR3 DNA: TGCGCCAGCAGCCCACTAGCGACCACCGGGGAGCTGTTTTTT. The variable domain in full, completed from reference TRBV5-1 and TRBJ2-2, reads KAGVTQTPRYLIKTRGQQVTLSCSPISGHRSVSWYQQTPGQGLQFLFEYFSETQRNKGNFPGRFSGRQFSNSRSEMNVSTLELGDSALYLCASSPLATTGELFFGEGSRLTVL.

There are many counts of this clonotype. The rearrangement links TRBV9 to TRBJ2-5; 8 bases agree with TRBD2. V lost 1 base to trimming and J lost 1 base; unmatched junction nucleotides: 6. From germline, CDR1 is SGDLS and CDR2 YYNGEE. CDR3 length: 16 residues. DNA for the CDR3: TGTGCCAGCAGCGTACGGGCGGGGGGCTTCCAAGAGACCCAGTACTTC. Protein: CASSVRAGGFQETQYF.